The clone carrying this T cell receptor (beta chain) was found a few times. Gene-specific TRAV and TRBV primers were used for first-strand cDNA, covering alpha and beta chains. The PCR that amplified TCRs ran for about 20 cycles, relying on a constant-region primer and a V-primer adapter. TCRdb called the reads again in MiXCR, with one record for every CDR3 protein. The table shows tens of thousands of distinct CDR3 sequences, with 20% to 25% occurring only once. This sample stems from a study of low-dose radiotherapy and immunotherapy resistance in tumors. Whole-study context: Cohort 2, a group dosed every two weeks at 1 Gy per fraction, received 13 Gy in total over 26 weeks. Patients' oral aspirin dose was 300 mg daily across four cycles from cycle 1 day 1.

Sample time point: after trial treatment. Sample treatment: LDRT plus nivolumab, ipilimumab, low-dose cyclophosphamide and aspirin (RACIN trial). Each eligible patient had an advanced solid tumor, and these tumors lacked tumor-infiltrating lymphocytes. With 3 bases removed from V and 0 bases from J, the gap between germline ends came to 12 bases. Germline V lookup: CDR1 SNHLY, CDR2 FYNNEI. The CDR3 runs 15 residues. The chain carries TRBV2 and TRBJ2-7, with D hard to call. The sequenced sample was PBMCs, obtained after low-dose radiotherapy plus immunotherapy. This receptor was obtained from a male donor with prostate cancer. The CDR3 nucleotides are TGTGCCAGCAGTGAGAGGTTCCTCAGCTCCTACGAGCAGTACTTC. Amino acid sequence: CASSERFLSSYEQYF.